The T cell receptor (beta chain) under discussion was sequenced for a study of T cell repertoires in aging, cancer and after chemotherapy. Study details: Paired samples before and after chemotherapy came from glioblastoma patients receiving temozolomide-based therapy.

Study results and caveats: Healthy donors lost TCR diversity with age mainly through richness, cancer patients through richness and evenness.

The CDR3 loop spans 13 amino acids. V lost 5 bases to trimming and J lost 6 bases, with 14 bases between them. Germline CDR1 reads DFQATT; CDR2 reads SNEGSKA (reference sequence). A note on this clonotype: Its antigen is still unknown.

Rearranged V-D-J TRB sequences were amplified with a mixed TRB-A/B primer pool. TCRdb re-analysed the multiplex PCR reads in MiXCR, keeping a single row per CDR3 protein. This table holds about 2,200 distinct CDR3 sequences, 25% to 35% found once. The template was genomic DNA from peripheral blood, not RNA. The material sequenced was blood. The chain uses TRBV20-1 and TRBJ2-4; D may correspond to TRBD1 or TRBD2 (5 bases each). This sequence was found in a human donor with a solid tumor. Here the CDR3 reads CSARAWDVNIQYF. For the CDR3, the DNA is TGCAGTGCTCGAGCCTGGGACGTAAACATTCAGTACTTC.